Listed below are T cell receptor beta chains from one sample, sequenced in a study of cytomegalovirus exposure and HLA in healthy donors. Profiling relied on immunoSEQ multiplex PCR, and the TCRdb table lists in-frame clones only, not all of them. The repertoire includes 99,000 or so clones, 70% to 80% of them detected once, and 1% to 1.5% sits in the top ten. Sequencing used PBMCs. The receptors here all came from a man aged 35-49 years in good health and CMV-seronegative. CDR3s include the opening cysteine and the closing phenylalanine or tryptophan. The D gene is left open where the match is weak. Size tells how often a clone was seen (once, few, many) or the class of an expanded clone, and some rows leave it out.

clone_size,d_call,j_call,v_call,cdr3_nt,cdr3_aa
NA,NA,TRBJ1-2,TRBV5-1,TGCGCCAGCAGCTTCACAGAGAACTATGGCTACACCTTC,CASSFTENYGYTF
NA,NA,TRBJ2-1,TRBV14,TGTGCCAGCAGCCAAGATTTGGACTGGGGTCAGTTCTTC,CASSQDLDWGQFF
NA,NA,TRBJ1-4,TRBV9,TGTGCCAGCAGCGTAGGGGACGGGAGGGGTAATGAAAAACTGTTTTTT,CASSVGDGRGNEKLFF
few,TRBD2,TRBJ2-1,TRBV27,TGTGCCAGCAGTTTAGTTGTTAGCTTCCCGGGACTAGCGGGCTTCAATGAGCAGTTCTTC,CASSLVVSFPGLAGFNEQFF
NA,TRBD2,TRBJ2-5,TRBV6-1,TGTGCCAGCAGTGAAGTACTAGCGGGAGGCGAGACCCAGTACTTC,CASSEVLAGGETQYF
NA,NA,TRBJ1-2,TRBV9,TGTGCCAGCAGCGGAGCTAACTATGGCTACACCTTC,CASSGANYGYTF
NA,TRBD1,TRBJ2-7,TRBV7-2,TGTGCCAGCAGCTTCGATACAGGGGCCTACGAGCAGTACTTC,CASSFDTGAYEQYF
NA,NA,TRBJ1-4,TRBV5-1,TGCGCCAGCAGCTTGGTTGGGGCGGTAGGTGAAAAACTGTTTTTT,CASSLVGAVGEKLFF
few,NA,TRBJ2-3,TRBV5-1,TGCGCCAGCAGCGGGGGCCCGGACAGACCCCCAGATACGCAGTATTTT,CASSGGPDRPPDTQYF
NA,TRBD1,TRBJ1-2,TRBV19,TGTGCCAGTACCCCGGACAGGCAATCTAACTATGGCTACACCTTC,CASTPDRQSNYGYTF
once,NA,TRBJ2-5,TRBV9,TGTGCCAGCAGCGTAGCTCTTTTCACTGAGGAGACCCAGTACTTC,CASSVALFTEETQYF
NA,NA,TRBJ2-3,TRBV6-1,TGTGCCAGCACCCCGACTAGTTGGCAGACAGATACGCAGTATTTT,CASTPTSWQTDTQYF
NA,NA,TRBJ1-2,TRBV10-2,TGCGCCAGCAGGACAGGTTACAGCGGCTATGGCTACACCTTC,CASRTGYSGYGYTF
NA,TRBD1,TRBJ1-2,TRBV7-2,TGTGCCAGCAGCTTAGGGGACAGACCTAACTATGGCTACACCTTC,CASSLGDRPNYGYTF
NA,TRBD1,TRBJ2-7,TRBV4-1,TGCGCCAGCGGCCGAACCGGGACAGGCACCTACGAGCAGTACTTC,CASGRTGTGTYEQYF
NA,NA,TRBJ2-1,TRBV5-6,TGTGCCAGCAGCCGGCTTGACAGGTTCGACGCTGAGCAGTTCTTC,CASSRLDRFDAEQFF
few,NA,TRBJ2-2,TRBV18,TGTGCCAGCTCACGCCCGACAGTCGCGAACACCGGGGAGCTGTTTTTT,CASSRPTVANTGELFF
NA,TRBD1,TRBJ1-5,TRBV2,TGTGCCAGCAGCGGGGACAGCCTTCGGCCCCAGCATTTT,CASSGDSLRPQHF
NA,NA,TRBJ1-5,TRBV15,TGTGCCACCAGCTCAACAGATGAATCAAATCAGCCCCAGCATTTT,CATSSTDESNQPQHF
few,TRBD1,TRBJ1-1,TRBV23-1,TGCGCCAGCAGTCAATCCGGACAGGTGAACACTGAAGCTTTCTTT,CASSQSGQVNTEAFF
NA,TRBD1,TRBJ2-7,TRBV29-1,TGCAGCACCGGACAGGGGAGCTCCTACGAGCAGTACTTC,CSTGQGSSYEQYF
NA,TRBD2,TRBJ2-1,TRBV15,TGTGCCACCAGGGATAGCGGGGGGCTTCTTGCCTACAATGAGCAGTTCTTC,CATRDSGGLLAYNEQFF
NA,TRBD2,TRBJ2-1,TRBV5-4,TGTGCCAGCAGCTTGGGGACTAGCGGGAGTAATGAGCAGTTCTTC,CASSLGTSGSNEQFF
NA,NA,TRBJ2-5,TRBV2,TGTGCCAGCAGTCCGCGAAGGGGGGTTGGGGGAGGGTTCCGGGAGACCCAGTACTTC,CASSPRRGVGGGFRETQYF
few,TRBD2,TRBJ2-5,TRBV4-2,TGTGCCAGCAGCCTCCTTAGCGGGAGGGGCGAGACCCAGTACTTC,CASSLLSGRGETQYF
NA,NA,TRBJ2-1,TRBV5-6,TGTGCCAGCAGCTTGGGGCAGTACAATGAGCAGTTCTTC,CASSLGQYNEQFF
NA,NA,TRBJ1-5,TRBV14,TGTGCCAGCAGCCAAGGGGGCCTTAGGAGCAATCAGCCCCAGCATTTT,CASSQGGLRSNQPQHF
NA,NA,TRBJ2-7,TRBV28,TGTGCCAGCACAGGCGAATACGAGCAGTACTTC,CASTGEYEQYF
few,NA,TRBJ2-4,TRBV4-3,TGCGCCAGCAGCCAAGATCAGGGGACCAAAAACATTCAGTACTTC,CASSQDQGTKNIQYF
NA,NA,TRBJ1-3,TRBV6-5,TGTGCCAGCAGCCCGACAGGCCCCTCTGGAAACACCATATATTTT,CASSPTGPSGNTIYF
NA,NA,TRBJ1-2,TRBV11-2,TGTGCCAGCAGCCCTGAAGACAGCTATGGCTACACCTTC,CASSPEDSYGYTF
NA,NA,TRBJ2-7,TRBV6-5,TGTGCCAGCAGTTACCGGGGGAACGAGCAGTACTTC,CASSYRGNEQYF
NA,TRBD1,TRBJ2-7,TRBV7-9,TGTGCCAGCACCCGTAGGACAGGGCGAACCTACGAGCAGTACTTC,CASTRRTGRTYEQYF
NA,NA,TRBJ2-7,TRBV7-9,TGTTCCAGCAGCTCACAGGGATCCTACGAGCAGTACTTC,CSSSSQGSYEQYF
NA,NA,TRBJ2-7,TRBV5-1,TGCGCCAGCAGCTCGGGGGTCCTCTTGGAGCAGTACTTC,CASSSGVLLEQYF
NA,TRBD2,TRBJ2-7,TRBV5-1,TGCGCCAGCAACCTACTAGCGGGGGGCCCCTACGAGCAGTACTTC,CASNLLAGGPYEQYF
NA,NA,TRBJ1-6,TRBV6-6,TGTGCCAGCAGTTATAAGAGCTCCTATAATTCACCCCTCCACTTT,CASSYKSSYNSPLHF
NA,TRBD1,TRBJ2-7,TRBV6-5,TGTACCAGCAGTACAGGGGTGAACGAGCAGTACTTC,CTSSTGVNEQYF
NA,TRBD1,TRBJ1-1,TRBV6-5,TGTGCCAGCAGACCCTCGGGACAGTTGAACACTGAAGCTTTCTTT,CASRPSGQLNTEAFF
NA,NA,TRBJ1-5,TRBV19,TGTGCCAGTAGTATAGAAGCGGGACACTCTCAGCCCCAGCATTTT,CASSIEAGHSQPQHF
NA,TRBD2,TRBJ2-3,TRBV7-2,TGTGCCAGCAGCTTAGGGGGTAGCGGGAGCACAGATACGCAGTATTTT,CASSLGGSGSTDTQYF
few,TRBD2,TRBJ2-7,TRBV5-8,TGTGCCAGCAGAAATGCGGGAGCTCGCTACGAGCAGTACTTC,CASRNAGARYEQYF
NA,TRBD1,TRBJ2-7,TRBV5-1,TGCGCCAGCAGCCCCGGACAGGGGTCCTACGAGCAGTACTTC,CASSPGQGSYEQYF
NA,TRBD1,TRBJ1-2,TRBV6-5,TGTGCCAGCAGTTACTCTACAGGGGGCGTCTATGGCTACACCTTC,CASSYSTGGVYGYTF
NA,NA,TRBJ1-2,TRBV10-3,TGTGCCATCAGTGAGTCAGAGTCTACCTATGGCTACACCTTC,CAISESESTYGYTF
once,TRBD1,TRBJ2-5,TRBV6-9,TGTGCCAGTAGACAGGGCGGCCAAGAGACCCAGTACTTC,CASRQGGQETQYF
NA,NA,TRBJ1-1,TRBV6-5,TGTGCCAGCAGTTACTCGCAGGGCACGGAGGCTTTCTTT,CASSYSQGTEAFF
NA,TRBD1,TRBJ1-2,TRBV2,TGTGCCAGCAGTGGACAGGGTCGCTCCCATGGCTACACCTTC,CASSGQGRSHGYTF
NA,TRBD2,TRBJ2-3,TRBV4-2,TGTGCCAGCAGCCAAGAACCTAGCGGGGGGCGCCCTTATACGCAGTATTTT,CASSQEPSGGRPYTQYF
NA,NA,TRBJ1-2,TRBV7-9,TGTGCCAGCAGCATAGGGACAACTAACTATGGCTACACCTTC,CASSIGTTNYGYTF
NA,TRBD1,TRBJ1-6,TRBV7-2,TGTGCCAGCAGCTTGATGGGGACAGGGAATAATTCACCCCTCCACTTT,CASSLMGTGNNSPLHF
NA,NA,TRBJ2-4,TRBV10-1,TGCGCCAGCAGTGAGACAGGGACGACGAACATTCAGTACTTC,CASSETGTTNIQYF
NA,NA,TRBJ1-3,TRBV12-5,TGTGCTAGTGGTCCTGGGAGGGGCGGAAACACCATATATTTT,CASGPGRGGNTIYF
NA,NA,TRBJ2-1,TRBV7-9,TGTGCCAGCAGCTCTCACGAGAGCTCCTACAATGAGCAGTTCTTC,CASSSHESSYNEQFF
once,NA,TRBJ1-4,TRBV7-2,TGTGCCAGCAGCTTAGTAGGGGTGACTAATGAAAAACTGTTTTTT,CASSLVGVTNEKLFF
NA,NA,TRBJ2-3,TRBV7-9,TGTGCCAGCAGCACAAACACAGATACGCAGTATTTT,CASSTNTDTQYF